This T cell receptor beta chain was found in a study of T cell responses to AZD1222 COVID-19 vaccine. Broader study findings: Rises in breadth and depth of Spike-specific TCRs came after two AZD1222 doses. As reported, nearly half of all spike-specific TCRs target variant regions that are unmutated.

Remarks on this clone: Antigen unknown.

V was pared by 1 base and J by 4 bases, with 13 bases between. This CDR3 contains 15 residues. Germline lookup yields CDR1 LNHDA and CDR2 SQIVND (reference sequence). Researchers grouped second doses given at about 4 or about 12 weeks into one pool. Some clones are missing from TCRdb's copy, which holds only in-frame ones; the method was immunoSEQ multiplex PCR. The data hold 120,000 or so clones, with 84% observed a single time. The sample was peripheral blood, taken 28 days after the second AZD1222 dose. The clonotype was recovered from an adult who received the AZD1222 COVID-19 vaccine. The rearrangement joins TRBV19 to TRBJ1-2; D not certain. The CDR3: CASSIAFVGIYGYTF. Written as DNA, the CDR3 is TGTGCCAGTAGTATAGCCTTTGTGGGAATCTATGGCTACACCTTC. The variable domain in full, with the rest retrieved from reference TRBV19 and TRBJ1-2, is DGGITQSPKYLFRKEGQNVTLSCEQNLNHDAMYWYRQDPGQGLRLIYYSQIVNDFQKGDIAEGYSVSREKKESFPLTVTSAQKNPTAFYLCASSIAFVGIYGYTFGSGTRLTVV.